This record concerns one TCR beta chain sequence. The data were obtained in a study of T cell clonotyping in hematopoietic cell transplantation. Sequencing used immunoSEQ multiplex PCR; TCRdb keeps in-frame clones, though not all of them. The sample contains 15,000 to 20,000 clones, 80% to 95% of which appear only once. CDR3 length: 13 residues. Germline CDR1 is MNHEY and CDR2 is SVGAGI. The V and J ends lost 7 bases and 3 bases respectively, with 12 bases between them. This clonotype was sampled from a man in his forties in good health. Some clones in this sample may be carry-over from other donors' samples. This rearrangement joins TRBV6-5 to TRBJ1-2; perhaps TRBD1 as D (5 bases). Input material: peripheral blood mononuclear cells. This CDR3 is CASIGRVDYGYTF. DNA of the CDR3: TGTGCCAGCATAGGCAGGGTGGACTATGGCTACACCTTC.